The source of this T cell receptor beta chain is a study of spatial heterogeneity in lung cancer (dated 2019 in TCRdb). As for the study more broadly: More beta-chain than alpha-chain transcripts were consistently detected, likely reflecting higher beta-chain transcript abundance. TCR transcript counts in tumor regions correlated strongly with a T cell transcriptional module score from matched bulk RNA-seq. In the raw uncorrected reads, each unique combination of TCR and UMI appeared more than ten times on average. In non-small cell lung cancer, the study made a quantitative comparison of TCR alpha and beta repertoires among multiple tumor regions, matched nontumor lung and blood. The study linked features of the TCR repertoire to counts of nonsynonymous mutations, which were determined by whole-exome sequencing of tumor tissue. Both alpha and beta chains were TCR-sequenced in samples taken at surgery, namely 220 tumor regions, 63 to 70 matched nontumor lung samples and about 54 PBMC samples.

As encoded in the germline V gene (reference sequence), CDR1 is DFQATT while CDR2 is SNEGSKA. Inclusive of the bounding cysteine and phenylalanine, the CDR3 is 14 residues long. The entry retains the CDR3 DNA only, 42 bases that are in frame from base 1. A distance of 15 bases separates the germline ends of V and J, which lose 5 bases and 5 bases respectively. The time point label of this sample denotes: sample taken at primary tumor resection. Samples were obtained from around 72 patients with early-stage, untreated non-small cell lung cancer from the lung TRACERx cohort. TCR sequencing used whole RNA extracted from tumor and nontumor lung tissue, or from cryopreserved PBMC samples, without cell sorting. Only patients with enough RNA available from two or more tumor regions were chosen for TCR sequencing. Tumor and adjacent nontumor lung specimens were reviewed by a lung pathologist before selection.

Results the study describes overall, beyond this receptor: TCR-seq was estimated to cover only approximately 6.4% of tumor T cells for alpha chains and approximately 12% for beta chains. Counts of ubiquitous and regional expanded TCRs correlated with counts of ubiquitous and regional nonsynonymous mutations, respectively. Additional single-cell paired TCR alpha and beta sequencing was considered necessary to confirm, at a functional level, the hypothesis that regional TCRs recognize regional mutations. The tumor nonsynonymous mutation count correlated with the number of expanded intratumoral alpha and beta TCRs.

Library method: 5' RACE. TCRdb records NextSeq 500 as the sequencer. In the TCR library protocol, a unique molecular identifier was attached to each TCR cDNA molecule so that PCR and sequencing errors could be corrected. On the study's bioinformatics: Decombinator tools were used for TCR identification, UMI-based error correction and CDR3 extraction. TCRs above a frequency of 2 per 1,000, corresponding to the top 1% of the tumor frequency distribution, were defined as expanded. Expanded tumor TCRs statistically deemed absent (corrected P<0.05) from at least one tumor region were classed as regional, and all other expanded tumor TCRs were classed as ubiquitous. Each repertoire was subsampled 100 times to 5,000 TCRs, after which Renyi diversity was computed with the R vegan package. CDR3 similarity networks were constructed using string-kernel similarity of amino acid triplets, with links drawn between CDR3s whose pairwise similarity was above 0.82. Using fastp trimming at Q25 and MiXCR clonotype assembly, TCRdb reanalyzed the public sequencing data and kept in-frame beta chains. Each entry is one CDR3 protein sequence, shown with its most common DNA and genes. The V and J calls, along with clone size, are taken from TCRdb and not from the paper's own processing. The sample profile shows approximately 8,500 distinct CDR3 sequences; 4.5% to 6% of them were found once. The ten largest account for 20% to 30% of the sample.

The sample holds many counts of this clonotype. The antigen it recognizes is unknown. No base quality values were provided; no much bigger clone lies one nucleotide off. The sequence links TRBV20-1 to TRBJ1-4; the D gene remains uncertain. This specimen consisted of lung tumor tissue, obtained at surgery. The clonotype comes from a male donor with early-stage non-small cell lung cancer. CDR3 region: CSADSRRGNEKLFF. The DNA is TGCAGTGCTGATTCCCGACGGGGAAATGAAAAACTGTTTTTT.